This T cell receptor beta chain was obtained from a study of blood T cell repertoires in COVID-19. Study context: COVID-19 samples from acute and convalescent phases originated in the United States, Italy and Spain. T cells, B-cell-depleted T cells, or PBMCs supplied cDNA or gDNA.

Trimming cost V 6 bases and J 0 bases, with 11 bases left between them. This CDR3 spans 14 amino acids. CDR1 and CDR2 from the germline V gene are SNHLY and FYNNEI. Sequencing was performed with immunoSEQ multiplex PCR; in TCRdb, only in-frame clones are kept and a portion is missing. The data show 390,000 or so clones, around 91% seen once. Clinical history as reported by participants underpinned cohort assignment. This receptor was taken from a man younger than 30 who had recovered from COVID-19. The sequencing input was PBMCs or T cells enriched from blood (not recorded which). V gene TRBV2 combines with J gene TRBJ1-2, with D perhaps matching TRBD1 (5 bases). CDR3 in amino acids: CASREGLANYGYTF. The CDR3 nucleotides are TGTGCCAGCAGGGAGGGGTTAGCTAACTATGGCTACACCTTC.